This T cell receptor beta chain was obtained from a study of blood T cell repertoires in COVID-19. At the level of the study: There were acute and convalescent COVID-19 samples, and they came from the United States, Italy and Spain.

Profiling relied on immunoSEQ multiplex PCR, and the TCRdb table lists in-frame clones only, not all of them. This table has about 440,000 clones, 70% to 90% appearing once. The CDR3 totals 16 residues. Trimming stripped 6 bases from V and 0 bases from J, with 12 bases between. Germline V gene data show CDR1 as MNHNY and CDR2 as SVGAGI (reference sequence). The rearrangement links TRBV6-6 to TRBJ1-6; a possible D gene is TRBD1 (5 bases). The sequenced sample consisted of peripheral blood. The TCR originated in a woman aged 45 to 65 with COVID-19, enrolled during active disease. The CDR3 region is CASSSGGPSYNSPLHF. The CDR3 region has the DNA TGTGCCAGCAGCTCCGGGGGTCCCTCCTATAATTCACCCCTCCACTTT.